Given below is one T cell receptor (beta chain) in context. Trimming took 1 base from V and 8 from J; bases not matched to a gene: 7. The CDR3 extends over 15 amino acids. Germline lookup yields CDR1 SGDLS and CDR2 YYNGEE. The sample comes from a study of blood T cell repertoires in COVID-19. At the level of the study: Donors in the United States, Italy and Spain gave samples during acute or convalescent COVID-19. PBMCs, B-cell-depleted T cells, or T cells were the source of the cDNA or gDNA that made up the material.

Individuals aged 18 to 89 years were recruited from 24 US areas. Donors in Cohort 3 who had recovered were those with two negative PCRs, healthcare professional clearance, or resolution of their symptoms. The data were produced by immunoSEQ multiplex PCR, yet TCRdb's version contains in-frame clones alone and is incomplete. The sample lists some 330,000 clones, about 92% occurring once. Material: PBMCs or T cells enriched from blood (not recorded which). The clonotype was recovered from a woman between 25 and 40 years old who had recovered from COVID-19. The rearrangement joins TRBV9 to TRBJ2-1; TRBD2 agrees at 9 bases. The CDR3 sequence is CASSVRLAVGDEQFF. DNA of the CDR3: TGTGCCAGCAGCGTACGACTAGCGGTAGGAGATGAGCAGTTCTTC. Full variable domain (rest looked up from reference TRBV9 and TRBJ2-1): DSGVTQTPKHLITATGQRVTLRCSPRSGDLSVYWYQQSLDQGLQFLIQYYNGEERAKGNILERFSAQQFPDLHSELNLSSLELGDSALYFCASSVRLAVGDEQFFGPGTRLTVL.